This T cell receptor (beta chain) was found in a study of T cell repertoires in cytomegalovirus infection. Germline lookup yields CDR1 SGHKS and CDR2 YYEKEE (reference sequence). V dropped 1 base and J dropped 9 bases, with 14 bases sitting between them. The CDR3 runs to 15 residues. TCRdb analysed the reads with MiXCR anew, one entry per CDR3 protein. The sample contains approximately 200,000 distinct CDR3 sequences, about 30% of which appear only once. This clonotype showed up just a few times. This clonotype originated in a human donor in good health (CMV status not recorded). Some clones in this sample may be carry-over from other donors' samples. The sequencing input was PBMCs. The chain links TRBV5-5 to TRBJ1-6; D is perhaps TRBD1 (5 bases). For the CDR3, the DNA is TGTGCCAGCAGCTTGAAGGGACCGGCCGCTTCACCCCTCCACTTT. This encodes CASSLKGPAASPLHF.